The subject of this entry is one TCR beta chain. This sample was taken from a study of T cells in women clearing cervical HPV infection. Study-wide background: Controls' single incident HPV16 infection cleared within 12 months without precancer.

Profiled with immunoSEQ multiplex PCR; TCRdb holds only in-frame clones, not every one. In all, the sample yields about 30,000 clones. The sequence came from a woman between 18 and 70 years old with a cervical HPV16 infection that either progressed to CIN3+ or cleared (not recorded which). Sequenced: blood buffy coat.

CDR3 protein: CSASVGGNYGYTF. CDR3 DNA (partial): TGCAGTGCTAGCGTGGGGGGAAACTATGGC. The chain carries TRBV20-1 and TRBJ1-2; a possible D gene is TRBD1 (5 bases). The read terminates 3 residues before the CDR3 end, so the remaining end is supplied by the germline J gene. The length of the CDR3 is 13 residues. The V gene lost 3 bases and the J gene lost 2 bases, with 10 bases spanning the gap. CDR1 and CDR2 (germline): DFQATT, SNEGSKA (reference sequence).